This TCR beta chain was profiled in a study of cytomegalovirus exposure and HLA in healthy donors. Findings and limits, study-wide: The study listed approximately 170 cytomegalovirus-associated TCR beta chains.

Assay: immunoSEQ multiplex PCR; the TCRdb copy retains only in-frame clones and omits some. Among some 340,000 clones listed, around 90% were seen once. Notes on this clone: Its antigen is not known.

CDR3 length: 14 residues. Germline V gene sequence: CDR1 MNHEY, CDR2 SMNVEV (reference sequence). V was clipped by 2 bases and J by 4 bases; unmatched bases: 4. This sequence joins TRBV27 and TRBJ2-7, with TRBD1 identical over 8 bases. The sequenced sample consisted of PBMCs. This TCR derives from a woman aged 30 to 39 in good health and CMV-seropositive. The DNA for the CDR3 is TGTGCCAGCAGTTTACTCCGGACAGGGTACGAGCAGTACTTC. Amino acids: CASSLLRTGYEQYF.